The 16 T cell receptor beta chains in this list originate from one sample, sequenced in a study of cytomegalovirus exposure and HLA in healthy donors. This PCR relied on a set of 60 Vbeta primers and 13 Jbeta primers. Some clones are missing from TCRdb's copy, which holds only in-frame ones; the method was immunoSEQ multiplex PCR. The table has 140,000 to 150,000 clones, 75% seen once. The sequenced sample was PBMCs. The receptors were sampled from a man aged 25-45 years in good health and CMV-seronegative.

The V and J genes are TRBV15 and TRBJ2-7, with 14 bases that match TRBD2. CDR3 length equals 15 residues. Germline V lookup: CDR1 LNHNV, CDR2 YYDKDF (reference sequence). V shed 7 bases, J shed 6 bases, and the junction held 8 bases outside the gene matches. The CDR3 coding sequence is TGTGCCACCAACACTAGGACTAGCGGGAGGCGCGAGCAGTACTTC. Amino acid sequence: CATNTRTSGRREQYF.

CDR3 sequence reads: CASSEGRRDEQYF. CDR3 DNA: TGCGCCAGCAGCGAGGGCCGACGGGACGAGCAGTACTTC. The chain has TRBV10-1 and TRBJ2-7; tentatively, D is TRBD2 (5 bases). Trimming took 6 bases from V and 5 from J, leaving 14 bases between them. In germline, CDR1 is WNHNN, CDR2 SYGVQD (reference sequence). This CDR3 region has 13 residues.

CDR3 coding DNA: TGTGCCAGCGTATCATCGGGACTAGACAATGAGCAGTTCTTC. Translating it yields CASVSSGLDNEQFF. The chain joins TRBV2 to TRBJ2-1; 8 bases line up with TRBD2. The V segment lost 8 bases and the J segment 5 bases; nucleotides outside the gene matches: 8. Germline V lookup: CDR1 SNHLY, CDR2 FYNNEI. The CDR3 sequence is 14 residues long.

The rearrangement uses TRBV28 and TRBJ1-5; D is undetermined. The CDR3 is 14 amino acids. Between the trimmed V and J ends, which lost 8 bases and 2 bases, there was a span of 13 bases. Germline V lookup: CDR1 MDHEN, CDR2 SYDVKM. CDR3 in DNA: TGTGCCAGCGAACGACTATCGGGCAATCAGCCCCAGCATTTT. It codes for CASERLSGNQPQHF.

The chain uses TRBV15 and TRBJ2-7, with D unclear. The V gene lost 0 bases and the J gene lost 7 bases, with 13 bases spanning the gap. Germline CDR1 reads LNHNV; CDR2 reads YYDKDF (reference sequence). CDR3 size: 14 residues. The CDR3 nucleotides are TGTGCCACCAGCAGAGACTCAGCGACTGAGGAGCAGTACTTC. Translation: CATSRDSATEEQYF.

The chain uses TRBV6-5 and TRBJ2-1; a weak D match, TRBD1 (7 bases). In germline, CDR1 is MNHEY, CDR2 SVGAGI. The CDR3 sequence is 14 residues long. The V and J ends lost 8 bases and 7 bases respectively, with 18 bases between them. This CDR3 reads CASGREQGGNEQFF. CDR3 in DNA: TGTGCCAGCGGCCGAGAGCAGGGGGGAAATGAGCAGTTCTTC.

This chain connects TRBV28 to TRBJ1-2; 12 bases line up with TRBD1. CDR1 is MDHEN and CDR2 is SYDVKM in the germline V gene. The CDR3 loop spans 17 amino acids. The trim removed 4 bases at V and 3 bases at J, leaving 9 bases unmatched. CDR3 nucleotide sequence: TGTGCCAGCAGTTCCATGGGACAGGGGGCATCCCACTATGGCTACACCTTC. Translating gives CASSSMGQGASHYGYTF.

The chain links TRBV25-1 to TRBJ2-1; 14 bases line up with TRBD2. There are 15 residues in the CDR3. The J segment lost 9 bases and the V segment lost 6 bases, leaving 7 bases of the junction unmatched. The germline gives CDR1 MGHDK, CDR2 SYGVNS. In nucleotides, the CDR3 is TGTGCCAGCAGACTGACTAGCGGGGGGGCCTTTGAGCAGTTCTTC. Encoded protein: CASRLTSGGAFEQFF.

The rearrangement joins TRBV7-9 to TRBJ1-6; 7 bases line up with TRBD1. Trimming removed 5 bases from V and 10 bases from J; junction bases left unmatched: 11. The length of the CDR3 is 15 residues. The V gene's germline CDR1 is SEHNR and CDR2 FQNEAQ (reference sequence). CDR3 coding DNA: TGTGCCAGCAGCCCAGGGACAGTTTCGGCCTCACCCCTCCACTTT. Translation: CASSPGTVSASPLHF. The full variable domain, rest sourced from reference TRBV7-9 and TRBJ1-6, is DTGVSQNPRHKITKRGQNVTFRCDPISEHNRLYWYRQTLGQGPEFLTYFQNEAQLEKSRLLSDRFSAERPKGSFSTLEIQRTEQGDSAMYLCASSPGTVSASPLHFGNGTRLTVT.

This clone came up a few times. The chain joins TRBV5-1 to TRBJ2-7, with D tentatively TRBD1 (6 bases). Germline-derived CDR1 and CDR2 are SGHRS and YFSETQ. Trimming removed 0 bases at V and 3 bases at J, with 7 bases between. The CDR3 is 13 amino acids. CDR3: CASSLGQDYEQYF. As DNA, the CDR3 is TGCGCCAGCAGCTTGGGACAGGACTACGAGCAGTACTTC. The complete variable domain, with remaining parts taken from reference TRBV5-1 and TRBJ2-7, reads KAGVTQTPRYLIKTRGQQVTLSCSPISGHRSVSWYQQTPGQGLQFLFEYFSETQRNKGNFPGRFSGRQFSNSRSEMNVSTLELGDSALYLCASSLGQDYEQYFGPGTRLTVT.

DNA for the CDR3: TGCGCCAGCAGCCAAGGAGGGACAGGGGCATATTCACCCCTCCACTTT. Its translation is CASSQGGTGAYSPLHF. The chain uses TRBV4-1 and TRBJ1-6, with 10 bases aligning to TRBD1. The CDR3 is made up of 16 amino acids. V trimming: 1 base; J trimming: 8 bases; junction bases outside the gene matches: 5. Germline lookup yields CDR1 MGHRA and CDR2 YSYEKL.

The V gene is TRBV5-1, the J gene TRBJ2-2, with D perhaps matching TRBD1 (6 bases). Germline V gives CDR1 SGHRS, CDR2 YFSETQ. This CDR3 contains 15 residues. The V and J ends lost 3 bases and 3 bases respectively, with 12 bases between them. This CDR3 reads CASSWTTGDTGELFF. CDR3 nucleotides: TGCGCCAGCAGCTGGACGACAGGAGACACCGGGGAGCTGTTTTTT.

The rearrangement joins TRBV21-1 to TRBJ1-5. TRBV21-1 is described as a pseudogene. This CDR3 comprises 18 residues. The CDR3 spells CASSKVTLGAEGNQPQHF. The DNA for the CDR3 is TGTGCCAGCAGCAAAGTCACCCTGGGAGCGGAGGGCAATCAGCCCCAGCATTTT.

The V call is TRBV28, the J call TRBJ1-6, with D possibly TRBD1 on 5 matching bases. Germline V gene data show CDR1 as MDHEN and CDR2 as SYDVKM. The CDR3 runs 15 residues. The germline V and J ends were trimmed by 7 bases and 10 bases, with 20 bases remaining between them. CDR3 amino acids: CASTRTGHHQSPLHF. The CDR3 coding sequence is TGTGCCAGCACCAGAACCGGACACCACCAATCACCCCTCCACTTT.

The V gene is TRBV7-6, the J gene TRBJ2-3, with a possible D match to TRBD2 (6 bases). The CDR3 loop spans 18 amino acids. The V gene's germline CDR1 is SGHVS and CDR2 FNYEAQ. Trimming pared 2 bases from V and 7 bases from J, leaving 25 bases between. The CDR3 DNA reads TGTGCCAGCAGCTTATGGCCGCCGCGGGGAGGCGAGGGAAATACGCAGTATTTT. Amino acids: CASSLWPPRGGEGNTQYF.

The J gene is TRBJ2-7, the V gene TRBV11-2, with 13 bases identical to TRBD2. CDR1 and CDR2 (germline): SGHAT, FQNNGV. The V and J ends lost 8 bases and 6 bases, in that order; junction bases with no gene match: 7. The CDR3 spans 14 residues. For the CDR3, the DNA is TGTGCCAGCGGTCGGACTAGCGGGAGACGCGAGCAGTACTTC. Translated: CASGRTSGRREQYF. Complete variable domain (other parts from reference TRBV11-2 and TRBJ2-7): EAGVAQSPRYKIIEKRQSVAFWCNPISGHATLYWYQQILGQGPKLLIQFQNNGVVDDSQLPKDRFSAERLKGVDSTLKIQPAKLEDSAVYLCASGRTSGRREQYFGPGTRLTVT.